A selection of T cell receptor beta chains follows, all from one sample in a study of blood T cells in healthy people across ages. TCRdb re-called the 5' RACE reads with MiXCR, one entry per CDR3 protein. In the table there are roughly 800,000 distinct CDR3 sequences, around 24% of which are singletons. This sample was shared with a second study, whose subject was T cells of mothers and their children.

What was sequenced was blood. These receptors were taken from a boy between 10 and 17 years old in good health. CDR3s include the opening cysteine and the closing phenylalanine or tryptophan. Fields, in order: J gene, clone size, D gene, V gene, CDR3 DNA, CDR3 protein. A D gene is named only where the DNA matches it firmly. Rows give clone size only sometimes, using once, few, many, or a class for an expanded clone.

>TRBJ1-2|NA|TRBD1|TRBV7-9
TGTGCCAGCAGCTTAGGGACAGGGAGCCCTAACTATGGCTACACCTTC
CASSLGTGSPNYGYTF
>TRBJ2-3|few|NA|TRBV10-3
TGTGCCATCCGGGGCCCAGATACGCAGTATTTT
CAIRGPDTQYF
>TRBJ1-6|NA|NA|TRBV12-3/TRBV12-4
TGTGCCAGCAGTTTGTCGGGGGGCATCAATTCACCCCTCCACTTT
CASSLSGGINSPLHF
>TRBJ2-3|NA|NA|TRBV3-1
TGTGCCAGCAGCCAAGAGGTAGCTATCACAGATACGCAGTATTTT
CASSQEVAITDTQYF
>TRBJ1-4|NA|NA|TRBV20-1
TGCAGTGCCTCCCGGGGGGATGAAAAACTGTTTTTT
CSASRGDEKLFF
>TRBJ1-2|NA|NA|TRBV7-2
TGTGCCAGCAGTTTTACCCAGGGTTCCTATGGCTACACCTTC
CASSFTQGSYGYTF
>TRBJ1-2|NA|TRBD1|TRBV3-1
TGTGCCAGCAGCCAGAGCGGGACAGGCGGATACTATGGCTACACCTTC
CASSQSGTGGYYGYTF
>TRBJ2-4|NA|NA|TRBV7-9
TGTGCCAGCACACCACGAGAGGTAGCCAAAAACATTCAGTACTTC
CASTPREVAKNIQYF
>TRBJ2-5|few|NA|TRBV28
TGTGCCAGCAGTTTAGGAGGGTCAGGGGCTCTTTTGACGGAGACCCAGTACTTC
CASSLGGSGALLTETQYF
>TRBJ2-5|many|NA|TRBV3-1
TGTGCCAGCAGCTACTCGAATCAAGAGACCCAGTACTTC
CASSYSNQETQYF
>TRBJ2-7|few|NA|TRBV4-2
TGTGCCAGCAGCCGTACGACTAGGACCTACGAGCAGTACTTC
CASSRTTRTYEQYF
>TRBJ2-1|few|NA|TRBV6-5
TGTGCCAGCAGTTACCGACCCCGGGCACAGTTCTACAATGAGCAGTTCTTC
CASSYRPRAQFYNEQFF
>TRBJ1-2|NA|NA|TRBV3-1
TGTGCCAGCAGCCCAGGACGAAAGAACTATGGCTACACCTTC
CASSPGRKNYGYTF
>TRBJ1-1|NA|NA|TRBV5-4
TGTGCCAGCAGCCCGGACAGATTATCTGAAGCTTTCTTT
CASSPDRLSEAFF
>TRBJ1-1|few|TRBD1|TRBV14
TGTGCCAGCAGCCGCGACCGGGACAGGGGGCTATCTTTCTTT
CASSRDRDRGLSFF
>TRBJ1-1|NA|NA|TRBV28
TGTGCCAGCACCCAAACCACCGTTGTTGAAGCTTTCTTT
CASTQTTVVEAFF
>TRBJ2-4|few|NA|TRBV5-1
TGCGCCAGTTCCCTCTTTGGAGGAAACATTCAGTACTTC
CASSLFGGNIQYF
>TRBJ1-2|NA|NA|TRBV6-1
TGTGCCAGCAGTGAAGCCCTGGGTAGGGAGCGTGGCTACACCTTC
CASSEALGRERGYTF
>TRBJ2-5|NA|NA|TRBV7-9
TGTGCCAGCAGCTTAGATTGGGGGCACGAGACCCAGTACTTC
CASSLDWGHETQYF
>TRBJ2-5|NA|NA|TRBV29-1
TGCAGCGTTGGCCCACGTGAAACCCAGTACTTC
CSVGPRETQYF
>TRBJ2-6|NA|NA|TRBV5-1
TGCGCCAGCAGCTTGATGTCGGGGCGAACTGGGGCCAACGTCCTGACTTTC
CASSLMSGRTGANVLTF
>TRBJ2-7|NA|NA|TRBV6-5
TGTGCCAGCAGTTATTACAGAAACTACGAGCAGTACTTC
CASSYYRNYEQYF
>TRBJ1-6|NA|NA|TRBV4-2
TGTGCCAGCAGCCAAGCTGAAGCTAATTCACCCCTCCACTTT
CASSQAEANSPLHF
>TRBJ1-1|few|NA|TRBV20-1
TGCAGTGCTAGAGGCGAGGTGGGAGAGAACACTGAAGCTTTCTTT
CSARGEVGENTEAFF
>TRBJ1-2|NA|NA|TRBV20-1
TGCAGTGCTAGCTCTAACAGGGACTATGGCTACACCTTC
CSASSNRDYGYTF
>TRBJ2-3|once|NA|TRBV11-2
TGTGCCCTAGGGGAAGAGGTCCAAGATACGCAGTATTTT
CALGEEVQDTQYF
>TRBJ2-3|few|NA|TRBV12-3/TRBV12-4
TGTGCCAGCAGTGGGGGGTCCGATACGCAGTATTTT
CASSGGSDTQYF
>TRBJ2-2|NA|TRBD2|TRBV7-2
TGTGCCAGCAGCACACTGACTAGCGGGGGGACCGGGGAGCTGTTTTTT
CASSTLTSGGTGELFF